This TCR beta chain originates from a study of shared clonotypes between healthy human individuals. Study-level background: Samples came from two female and a few male donors aged 18 to 49.

From CD4+ cells came CD45RA+ naive and CD45RA-negative memory subsets. Method: immunoSEQ multiplex PCR; TCRdb's copy keeps in-frame clones and lacks some. The sample carries more than 2 million clones, approximately 96% recorded once. As concerns this clone: What it recognizes is unknown.

The V and J ends lost 6 bases and 1 base respectively, with 19 bases between them. CDR3 length equals 17 residues. The germline CDR1 and CDR2 sequences are SNHLY and FYNNEI. Overall study results and limits: Some naive CD4 clonotypes, approximately 4.5%, turned up in common across several donors.

This clonotype was obtained from a man younger than 30 in good health. The V and J genes are TRBV2 and TRBJ1-3, with D perhaps matching TRBD1 (6 bases). Material: naive CD4+ T cells sorted from blood. As for subset: CD45RA+ positively selected. The CDR3 sequence is CASRGASGGKSGNTIYF. The CDR3 DNA sequence: TGTGCCAGCAGGGGGGCCAGCGGGGGTAAATCTGGAAACACCATATATTTT.